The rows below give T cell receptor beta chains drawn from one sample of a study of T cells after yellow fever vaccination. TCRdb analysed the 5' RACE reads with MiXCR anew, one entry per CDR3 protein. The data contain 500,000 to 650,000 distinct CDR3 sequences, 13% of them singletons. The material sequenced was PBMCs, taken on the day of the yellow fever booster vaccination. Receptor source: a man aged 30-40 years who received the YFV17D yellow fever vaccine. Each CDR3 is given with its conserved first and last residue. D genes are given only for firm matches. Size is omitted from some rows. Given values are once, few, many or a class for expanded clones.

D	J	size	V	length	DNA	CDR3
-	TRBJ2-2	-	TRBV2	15	TGTGCCAGCAGCCGGGACAAACCCTCCGTCGGGGAGCTGTTTTTT	CASSRDKPSVGELFF
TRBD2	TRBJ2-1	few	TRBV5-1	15	TGCGCCAGCAGCTTGGCTAGCGGGCCTGGCAATGAGCAGTTCTTC	CASSLASGPGNEQFF
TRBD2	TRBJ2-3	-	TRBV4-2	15	TGTGCCAGCAGCCACCAGCGGGAGGGCCCAGATACGCAGTATTTT	CASSHQREGPDTQYF
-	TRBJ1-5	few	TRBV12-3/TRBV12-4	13	TGTGCCAGCAGAATAGGGGGTTATCAGCCCCAGCATTTT	CASRIGGYQPQHF
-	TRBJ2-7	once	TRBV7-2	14	TGTGCCAGCAGCTTAGGGCTTCAGGTCCACGAGCAGTACTTC	CASSLGLQVHEQYF
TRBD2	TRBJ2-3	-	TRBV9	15	TGTGCCAGCAGCGCGGGACTAGCGGGAGTGGATACGCAGTATTTT	CASSAGLAGVDTQYF
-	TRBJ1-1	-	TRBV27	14	TGTGCCAGCAGCTATGGGGGGGCTAACACTGAAGCTTTCTTT	CASSYGGANTEAFF
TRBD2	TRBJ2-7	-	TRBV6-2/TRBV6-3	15	TGTGCCAGCAGAGGGGGACTAGCGGCCACCTACGAGCAGTACTTC	CASRGGLAATYEQYF
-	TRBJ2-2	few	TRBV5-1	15	TGCGCCAGCAGCTTGGATGGGGGCGGCACCGGGGAGCTGTTTTTT	CASSLDGGGTGELFF
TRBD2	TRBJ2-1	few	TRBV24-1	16	TGTGCCACCAGTGACCCCGGGACTAGCGACCCCAATGAGCAGTTCTTC	CATSDPGTSDPNEQFF
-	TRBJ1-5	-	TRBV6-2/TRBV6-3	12	TGTGCCAGCGGAGTTAGCAATCAGCCCCAGCATTTT	CASGVSNQPQHF
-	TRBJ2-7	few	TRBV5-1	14	TGCGCCAGCAGCTTGCAGGGGCAGGGATACGAGCAGTACTTC	CASSLQGQGYEQYF
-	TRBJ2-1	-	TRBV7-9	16	TGTGCCAGCAGCCCATATGAACGGGCCTATGGTAATGAGCAGTTCTTC	CASSPYERAYGNEQFF
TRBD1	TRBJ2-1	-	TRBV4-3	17	TGCGCCAGCAGCCAAGTGGGGGGGACAGGGGGTTACAATGAGCAGTTCTTC	CASSQVGGTGGYNEQFF
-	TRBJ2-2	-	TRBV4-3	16	TGCGCCAGCAGCCAAGTTGCCGGAGGTGGCACCGGGGAGCTGTTTTTT	CASSQVAGGGTGELFF
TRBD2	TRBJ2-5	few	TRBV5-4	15	TGTGCCAGCAGCTTGCCTAGCGGGAGGGGAGAGACCCAGTACTTC	CASSLPSGRGETQYF
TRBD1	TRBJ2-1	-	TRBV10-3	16	TGTGCCATCAGTGAAAGAGGACAGGGGGCTAGGTATGAGCAGTTCTTC	CAISERGQGARYEQFF
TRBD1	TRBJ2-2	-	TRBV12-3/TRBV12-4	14	TGTGCCAGCAGTTCCCACAGGGGGACGGGGGAGCTGTTTTTT	CASSSHRGTGELFF
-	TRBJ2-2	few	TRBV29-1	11	TGCAGCGGCCGCAGCACCGGGGAGCTGTTTTTT	CSGRSTGELFF
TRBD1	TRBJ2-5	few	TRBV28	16	TGTGCCAGCAGTTCAAATGCAGGACAGGGACAAGAGACCCAGTACTTC	CASSSNAGQGQETQYF
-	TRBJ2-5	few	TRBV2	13	TGTGCCAGCAGTGAAGCGGGGTTTGATCGTTCGTCCTTC	CASSEAGFDRSSF
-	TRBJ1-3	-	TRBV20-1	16	TGCAGTGCCCGACGGGGGAGCCGGCACTCTGGAAACACCATATATTTT	CSARRGSRHSGNTIYF
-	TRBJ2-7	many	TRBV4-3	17	TGCGCCAGCAGCCAAGACTTCGGACAGACTACCTCCTACGAGCAGTACTTC	CASSQDFGQTTSYEQYF
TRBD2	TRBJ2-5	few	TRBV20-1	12	TGCAGTGCCGCGGGGGGAGGGGAGACCCAGTACTTC	CSAAGGGETQYF
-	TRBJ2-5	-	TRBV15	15	TGTGCCACCAGCAGAGATTTGGCGGTCCAGGTGACCCAGTACTTC	CATSRDLAVQVTQYF
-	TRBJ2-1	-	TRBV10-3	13	TGTGCCATCAGTGACGAGGTTTTCACTGAGCAGTTCTTC	CAISDEVFTEQFF
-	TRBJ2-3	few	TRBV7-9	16	TGTGCCAGCAGCTTAGCGAGTGAGAGAAGCACAGATACGCAGTATTTT	CASSLASERSTDTQYF
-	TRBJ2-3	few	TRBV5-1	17	TGCGCCAGCAGCTTACCCCGTAGCGGATCTAGCACAGATACGCAGTATTTT	CASSLPRSGSSTDTQYF
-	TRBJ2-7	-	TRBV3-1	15	TGTGCCAGCAGCCAAGCTACAGGGGAGGGCTACGAGCAGTACTTC	CASSQATGEGYEQYF
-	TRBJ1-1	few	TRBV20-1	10	TGCAGTGCTACGACCTCTGAAGCTTTCTTT	CSATTSEAFF
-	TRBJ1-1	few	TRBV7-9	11	TGTGCCAGCAGTGTCCACACTGAAGCTTTCTTT	CASSVHTEAFF
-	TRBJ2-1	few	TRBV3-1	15	TGTGCCAGCAGCTGCCGGGACAACTTCTACAATGAGCAGTTCTTC	CASSCRDNFYNEQFF
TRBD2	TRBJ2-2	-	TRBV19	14	TGTGCCAGTAGCAAGCGGGGTAACACCGGGGAGCTGTTTTTT	CASSKRGNTGELFF
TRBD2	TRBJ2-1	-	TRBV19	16	TGTGCCAGTAGTATCGGGACTAGCGGGACCTACAATGAGCAGTTCTTC	CASSIGTSGTYNEQFF
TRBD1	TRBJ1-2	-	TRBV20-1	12	TGCAGTGCCTCACGGCAGGGGGCCCGCCACACCTTC	CSASRQGARHTF
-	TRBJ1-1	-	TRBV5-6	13	TGTGCCATCAGCTTGCGCGGGAACACTGAAGCTTTCTTT	CAISLRGNTEAFF
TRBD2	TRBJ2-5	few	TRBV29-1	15	TGCAGCGTGGACGGACTAGCGGGTTTTCAAGAGACCCAGTACTTC	CSVDGLAGFQETQYF
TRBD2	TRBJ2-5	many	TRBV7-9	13	TGTGCCACCGGGACTAGTGGCGGAGAGACCCAGTACTTC	CATGTSGGETQYF
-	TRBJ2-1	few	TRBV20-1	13	TGCAGTGCTACGGTACTAGTCCTCAATGAGCAGTTCTTC	CSATVLVLNEQFF
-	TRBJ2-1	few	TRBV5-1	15	TGCGCCAGCAGCTTCTCGGGACTTTCCTACAATGAGCAGTTCTTC	CASSFSGLSYNEQFF
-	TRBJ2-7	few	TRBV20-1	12	TGCAGTTTCAGGGACGGGGGCGCCGAGCAGTACTTC	CSFRDGGAEQYF
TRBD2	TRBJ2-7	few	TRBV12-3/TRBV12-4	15	TGTGCCAGCCGCCTCACTAGCGGGTCCCCTGAGGAGCAGTACTTC	CASRLTSGSPEEQYF
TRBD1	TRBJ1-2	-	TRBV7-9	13	TGTGCCAGCAGCTCAGGACAGGGTCTGGGCTGCACCTTC	CASSSGQGLGCTF
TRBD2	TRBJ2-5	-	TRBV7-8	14	TGTGCCAGCAGCCCGGCCAGCGGGATGGTGACCCAGTACTTC	CASSPASGMVTQYF
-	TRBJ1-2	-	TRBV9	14	TGTGCCAGCAGCGTAGACGACAGTTACTATGGCTACACCTTC	CASSVDDSYYGYTF
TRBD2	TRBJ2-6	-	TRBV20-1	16	TGCTGTGCCACGACTAGCGGGAGGAATGGGGCCAACGTCCTGACTTTC	CCATTSGRNGANVLTF
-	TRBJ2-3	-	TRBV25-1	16	TGTGCCAGCAGTGAATACGGGACCCGATTCAGAGATACGCAGTATTTT	CASSEYGTRFRDTQYF
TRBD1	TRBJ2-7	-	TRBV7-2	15	TGTGCCAGCAGCTCAGGACAGGGGTCGTTATACGAGCAGTACTTC	CASSSGQGSLYEQYF